The sequence of this T cell receptor (beta chain) was determined in a study of T cell responses to AZD1222 COVID-19 vaccine (dated by TCRdb to the early 2020s). With respect to the entire study: AZD1222 recipients whose second dose came at about 4 weeks and those whose second dose came at about 12 weeks were combined into one group, since spike-specific TCR depth and breadth did not differ between the two schedules. TCR sequencing covered more than 230 trial participants: about 210 given two doses of AZD1222 and 26 given two doses of MenACWY control vaccine. Trial participants were enrolled by age into 18-55, 56-69 and 70-plus year subgroups, with roughly 160, 29 and 62 TCR-sequenced participants respectively.

V drops 3 bases and J drops 7 bases, leaving 19 bases in between. CDR1 and CDR2 were assigned from the germline V gene as KGHSH and LQKENI. From its cysteine to its phenylalanine, the CDR3 spans 16 amino acids. Only the CDR3 DNA stays, 48 bases, in frame from base 1. The sample's time point label, in plain terms: baseline before first vaccination. Samples from vaccinated people were obtained from the UK trials COV001 and COV002, which included a single-blind randomized controlled phase 2/3 trial of AZD1222 (ChAdOx1 nCoV-19) in healthy adults. For TCRbeta chain sequencing, PBMC samples from trial participants were taken at day 0 and at day 28 after the second dose. The CDR3 regions of human TCRbeta chains were subjected to immunosequencing. As for the authors' bioinformatics: Repertoire TCRs were matched against a reference library of SARS-CoV-2-specific TCRs generated with the MIRA antigen-specificity platform. Breadth was defined as the fraction of unique TCRs that were SARS-CoV-2-associated. Depth was defined as the fraction of total T cells that were SARS-CoV-2-associated. Using the MIRA data, each spike-specific TCR was assigned both to the spike region to which the TCR was reactive and to a CD4 or CD8 class. Log10-transformed breadth and depth values were compared by one-way ANOVA with Sidak's multiple comparisons tests. In its TCRdb copy, this immuneACCESS table keeps in-frame sequences only and misses some clones. Where compared with another copy, unresolved V genes explain less than half of these, and the others have no known cause. From that table come the V and J calls and clone size; the DNA was used to work out D and trimming. Across this sample there are about 120,000 clones, with 70% to 90% seen only once. Around 3.2% of the sample comes from the top ten.

What the research found in general, with its limitations: Participants were mostly white British and included more females than males, and it was suggested by the authors that clonal diversity may have been underestimated. Reportedly, almost half of the unique spike-specific TCRs recognized epitopes lying outside the regions that are mutated in the B.1.351 and B.1.1.7 variants. Conclusions about previously exposed vaccinees are limited, since just 5 to 7 AZD1222 recipients were seropositive for SARS-CoV-2 at baseline. Spike-specific TCR breadth and depth rose significantly after two AZD1222 doses compared with day 0 and with MenACWY recipients. Because no samples from the day 14 peak response were available, repertoires could be characterized only after the peak T cell response. Vaccine-associated CD4 TCRs spanned the whole spike protein, with dominant responses in regions 160-218 and 743-854. In the small 56-69-year group, the increase in depth fell short of significance, most likely because of low power.

Remarks on this clone: Its target antigen remains unknown. No base quality information exists; no much larger clone differs at one position.

The chain is made from TRBV18 and TRBJ2-4, with no confident D gene call. The clonotype originates from an adult in good health. Sequencing used peripheral blood, obtained on day 0 of AZD1222 vaccination. The CDR3 region: CASSPRRGSTQNIQYF. The bases read TGTGCCAGCTCACCGAGACGCGGCTCTACCCAGAACATTCAGTACTTC. Beyond the CDR3, the reference TRBV18 and TRBJ2-4 genes provide the residues; the full variable domain reads: NAGVMQNPRHLVRRRGQEARLRCSPMKGHSHVYWYRQLPEEGLKFMVYLQKENIIDESGMPKERFSAEFPKEGPSILRIQQVVRGDSAAYFCASSPRRGSTQNIQYFGAGTRLSVL.